This TCR beta chain was identified during a study of blood T cell repertoires in COVID-19. Method: immunoSEQ multiplex PCR; TCRdb's copy keeps in-frame clones and lacks some. The table shows more than 60,000 clones, with 88% occurring only once. The V gene end was trimmed by 5 bases and the J gene end by 5 bases; junction bases not matched to a gene: 5. CDR3 length: 14 residues. Germline CDR1 SGHTA, CDR2 FQGNSA. The genes are TRBV7-2 and TRBJ1-3; 8 bases match TRBD1. This sequence was found in a woman in her fifties or sixties with COVID-19, enrolled during active disease. Sequencing was carried out using peripheral blood. This CDR3 is CASSPGQGRNTIYF. DNA for the CDR3: TGTGCCAGCAGCCCCGGACAGGGAAGAAACACCATATATTTT.